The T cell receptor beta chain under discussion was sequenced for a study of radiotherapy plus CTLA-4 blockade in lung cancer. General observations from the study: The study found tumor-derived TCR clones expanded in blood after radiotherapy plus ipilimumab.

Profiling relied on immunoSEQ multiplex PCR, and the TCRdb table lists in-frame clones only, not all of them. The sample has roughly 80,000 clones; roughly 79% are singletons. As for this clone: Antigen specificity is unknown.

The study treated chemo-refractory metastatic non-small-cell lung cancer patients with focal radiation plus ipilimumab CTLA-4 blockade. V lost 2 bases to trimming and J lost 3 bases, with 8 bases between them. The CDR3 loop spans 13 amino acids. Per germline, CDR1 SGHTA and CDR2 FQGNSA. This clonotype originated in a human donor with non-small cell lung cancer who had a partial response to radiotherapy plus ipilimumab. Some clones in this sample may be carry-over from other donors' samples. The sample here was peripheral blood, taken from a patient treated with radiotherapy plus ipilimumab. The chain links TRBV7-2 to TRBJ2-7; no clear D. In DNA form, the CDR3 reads TGTGCCAGCAGCTTACCGGTCGTCTACGAGCAGTACTTC. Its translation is CASSLPVVYEQYF.